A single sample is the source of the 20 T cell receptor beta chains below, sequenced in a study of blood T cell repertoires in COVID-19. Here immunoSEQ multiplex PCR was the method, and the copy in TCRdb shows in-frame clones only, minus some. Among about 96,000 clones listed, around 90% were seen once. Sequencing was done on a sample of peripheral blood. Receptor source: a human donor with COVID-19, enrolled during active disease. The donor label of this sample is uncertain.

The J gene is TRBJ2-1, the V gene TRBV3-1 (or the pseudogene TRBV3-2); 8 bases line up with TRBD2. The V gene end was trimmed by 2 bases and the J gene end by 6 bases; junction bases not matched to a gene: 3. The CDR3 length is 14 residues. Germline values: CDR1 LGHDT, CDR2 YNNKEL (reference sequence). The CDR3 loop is CASSQRGGANEQFF. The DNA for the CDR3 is TGTGCCAGCAGCCAACGGGGGGGGGCCAATGAGCAGTTCTTC.

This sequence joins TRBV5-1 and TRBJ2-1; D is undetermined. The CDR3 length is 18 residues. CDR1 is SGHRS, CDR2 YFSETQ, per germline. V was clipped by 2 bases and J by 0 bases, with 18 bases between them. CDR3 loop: CASSLRLMAASSYNEQFF. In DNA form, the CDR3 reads TGCGCCAGCAGCTTACGGTTGATGGCGGCCAGCTCCTACAATGAGCAGTTCTTC.

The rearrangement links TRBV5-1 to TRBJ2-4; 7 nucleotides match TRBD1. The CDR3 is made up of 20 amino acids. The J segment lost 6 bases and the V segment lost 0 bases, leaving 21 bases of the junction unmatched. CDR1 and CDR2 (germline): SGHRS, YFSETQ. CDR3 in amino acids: CASSLARDSVNVKTLNIQYF. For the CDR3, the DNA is TGCGCCAGCAGCTTGGCCCGGGACAGCGTTAACGTGAAGACGCTAAACATTCAGTACTTC.

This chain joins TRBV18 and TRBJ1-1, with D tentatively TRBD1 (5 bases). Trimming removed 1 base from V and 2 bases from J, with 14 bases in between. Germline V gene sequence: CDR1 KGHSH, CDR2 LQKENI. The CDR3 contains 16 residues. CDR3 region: CASSPRLGHLNTEAFF. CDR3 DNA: TGTGCCAGCTCACCACGGCTTGGACACCTTAACACTGAAGCTTTCTTT.

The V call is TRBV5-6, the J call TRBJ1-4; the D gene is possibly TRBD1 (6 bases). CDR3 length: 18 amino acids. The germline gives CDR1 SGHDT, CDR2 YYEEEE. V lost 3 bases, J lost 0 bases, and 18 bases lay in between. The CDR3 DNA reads TGTGCCAGCAGCTGGGGACCGGGACACCAAGCAACTAATGAAAAACTGTTTTTT. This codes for CASSWGPGHQATNEKLFF.

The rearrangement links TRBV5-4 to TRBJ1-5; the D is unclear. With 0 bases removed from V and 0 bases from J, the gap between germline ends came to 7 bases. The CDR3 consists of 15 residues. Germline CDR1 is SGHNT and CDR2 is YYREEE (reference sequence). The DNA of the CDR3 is TGTGCCAGCAGCTTGGAGCCGAATAGCAATCAGCCCCAGCATTTT. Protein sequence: CASSLEPNSNQPQHF.

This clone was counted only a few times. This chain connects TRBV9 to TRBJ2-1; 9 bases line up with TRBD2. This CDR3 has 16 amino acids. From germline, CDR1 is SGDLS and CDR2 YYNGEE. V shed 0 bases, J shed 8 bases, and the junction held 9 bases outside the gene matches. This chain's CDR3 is CASSVALGLAPDEQFF. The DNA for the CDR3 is TGTGCCAGCAGCGTAGCTTTGGGACTAGCCCCCGATGAGCAGTTCTTC.

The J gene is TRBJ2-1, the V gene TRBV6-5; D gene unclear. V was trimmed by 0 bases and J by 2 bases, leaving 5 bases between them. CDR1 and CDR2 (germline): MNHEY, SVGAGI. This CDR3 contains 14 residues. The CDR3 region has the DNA TGTGCCAGCAGTTACTCAAGCACCTACAATGAGCAGTTCTTC. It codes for CASSYSSTYNEQFF.

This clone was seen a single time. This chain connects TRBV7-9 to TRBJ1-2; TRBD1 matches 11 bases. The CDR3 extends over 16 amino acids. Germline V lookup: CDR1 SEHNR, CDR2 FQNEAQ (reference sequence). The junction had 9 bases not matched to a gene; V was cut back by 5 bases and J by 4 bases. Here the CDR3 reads CASSPPGQGVGYGYTF. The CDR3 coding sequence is TGTGCCAGCAGCCCACCGGGACAGGGGGTAGGCTATGGCTACACCTTC.

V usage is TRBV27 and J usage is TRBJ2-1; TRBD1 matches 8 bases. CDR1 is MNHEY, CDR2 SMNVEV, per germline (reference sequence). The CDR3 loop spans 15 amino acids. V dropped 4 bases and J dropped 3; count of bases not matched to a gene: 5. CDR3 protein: CASSSGQDYYNEQFF. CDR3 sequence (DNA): TGTGCCAGCAGTTCGGGACAGGATTACTACAATGAGCAGTTCTTC.

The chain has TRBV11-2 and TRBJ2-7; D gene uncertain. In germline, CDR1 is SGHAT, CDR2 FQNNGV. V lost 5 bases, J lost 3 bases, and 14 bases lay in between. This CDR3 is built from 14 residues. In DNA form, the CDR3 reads TGTGCCAGCAGCGATAAATTTACAGACTACGAGCAGTACTTC. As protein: CASSDKFTDYEQYF.

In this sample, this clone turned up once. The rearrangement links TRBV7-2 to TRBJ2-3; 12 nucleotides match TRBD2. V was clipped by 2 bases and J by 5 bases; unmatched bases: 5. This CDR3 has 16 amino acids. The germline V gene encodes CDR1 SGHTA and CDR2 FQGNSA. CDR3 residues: CASSLLAGGPGDTQYF. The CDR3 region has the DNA TGTGCCAGCAGCTTACTAGCGGGGGGGCCGGGAGATACGCAGTATTTT.

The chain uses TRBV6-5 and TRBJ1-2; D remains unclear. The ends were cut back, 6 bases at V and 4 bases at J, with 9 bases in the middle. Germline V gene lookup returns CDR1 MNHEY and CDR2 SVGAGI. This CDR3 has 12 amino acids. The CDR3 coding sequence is TGTGCCAGCAGCGCACCCGGCTATGGCTACACCTTC. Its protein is CASSAPGYGYTF.

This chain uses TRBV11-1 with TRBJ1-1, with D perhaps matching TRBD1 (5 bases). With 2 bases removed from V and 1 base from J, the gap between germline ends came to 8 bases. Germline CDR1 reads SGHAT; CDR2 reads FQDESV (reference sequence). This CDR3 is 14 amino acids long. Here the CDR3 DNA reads TGTGCCAGCAGCTTACAGGGTGGGAACACTGAAGCTTTCTTT. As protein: CASSLQGGNTEAFF. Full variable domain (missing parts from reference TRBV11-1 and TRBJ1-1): EAEVAQSPRYKITEKSQAVAFWCDPISGHATLYWYRQILGQGPELLVQFQDESVVDDSQLPKDRFSAERLKGVDSTLKIQPAELGDSAMYLCASSLQGGNTEAFFGQGTRLTVV.

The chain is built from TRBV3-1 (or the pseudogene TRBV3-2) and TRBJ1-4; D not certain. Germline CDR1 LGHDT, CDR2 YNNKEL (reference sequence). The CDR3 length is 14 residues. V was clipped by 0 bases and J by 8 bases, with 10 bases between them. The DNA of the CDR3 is TGTGCCAGCAGCCAAGAGGGAGTGAGGGAAAAACTGTTTTTT. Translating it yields CASSQEGVREKLFF.

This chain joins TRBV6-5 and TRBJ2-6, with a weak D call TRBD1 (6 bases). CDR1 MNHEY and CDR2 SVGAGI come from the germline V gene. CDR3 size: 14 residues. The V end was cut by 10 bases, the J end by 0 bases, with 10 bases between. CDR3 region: CATWTASGANVLTF. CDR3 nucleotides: TGTGCCACCTGGACAGCCTCTGGGGCCAACGTCCTGACTTTC.

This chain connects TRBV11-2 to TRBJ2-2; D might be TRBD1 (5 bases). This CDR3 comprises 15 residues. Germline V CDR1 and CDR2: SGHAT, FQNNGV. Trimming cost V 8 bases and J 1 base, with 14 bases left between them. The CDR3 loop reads CASLSAGWNTGELFF. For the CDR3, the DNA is TGTGCCAGCCTGTCCGCAGGGTGGAACACCGGGGAGCTGTTTTTT. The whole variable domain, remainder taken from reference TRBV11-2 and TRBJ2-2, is EAGVAQSPRYKIIEKRQSVAFWCNPISGHATLYWYQQILGQGPKLLIQFQNNGVVDDSQLPKDRFSAERLKGVDSTLKIQPAKLEDSAVYLCASLSAGWNTGELFFGEGSRLTVL.

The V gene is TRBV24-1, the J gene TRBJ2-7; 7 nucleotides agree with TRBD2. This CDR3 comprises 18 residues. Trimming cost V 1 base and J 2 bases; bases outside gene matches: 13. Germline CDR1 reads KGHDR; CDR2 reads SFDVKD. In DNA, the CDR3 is TGTGCCACCAGTGATTTCGGGGGGACGGATGAACCCCCCTACGAGCAGTACTTC. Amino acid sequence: CATSDFGGTDEPPYEQYF.

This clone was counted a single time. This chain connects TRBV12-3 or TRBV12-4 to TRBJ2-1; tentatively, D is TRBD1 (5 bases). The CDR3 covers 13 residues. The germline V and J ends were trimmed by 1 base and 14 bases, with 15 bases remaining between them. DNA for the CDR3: TGTGCCAGCAGTTTAGACAGGAAGGGCTCCGAGTTCTTC. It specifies CASSLDRKGSEFF.

The CDR3 sequence: CASSLVSQGNEKLFF. CDR3 DNA sequence: TGTGCCAGCAGCTTGGTTTCACAGGGGAATGAAAAACTGTTTTTT. This rearrangement joins TRBV5-6 to TRBJ1-4, with 7 bases fitting TRBD1. Germline V CDR1 and CDR2: SGHDT, YYEEEE. V dropped 0 bases and J dropped 5; count of bases not matched to a gene: 4. This CDR3 has 15 amino acids. The whole variable domain, remainder taken from reference TRBV5-6 and TRBJ1-4, is DAGVTQSPTHLIKTRGQQVTLRCSPKSGHDTVSWYQQALGQGPQFIFQYYEEEERQRGNFPDRFSGHQFPNYSSELNVNALLLGDSALYLCASSLVSQGNEKLFFGSGTQLSVL.